This T cell receptor beta chain was retrieved from a study of blood T cell repertoires in COVID-19. Background on the study: Samples taken during acute and convalescent COVID-19 were collected in the United States, Italy and Spain. The analysed material was cDNA or gDNA that came from T cells, B-cell-depleted T cells, or PBMCs.

In the original workflow: Estimation of nucleated cell counts relied on the amplification of reference gene primers. Repertoires were generated with immunoSEQ multiplex PCR, while TCRdb's copy carries only in-frame clones and drops some. V, J and clone size reflect that table, while D and trimming were determined from the DNA. This sample carries hundreds of thousands of clones, 87% of them seen once, and the ten largest clones take approximately 2.4%. With 2 bases removed from V and 3 bases from J, the gap between germline ends came to 11 bases. The CDR3 loop spans 14 amino acids. Germline assignment: CDR1 MNHEY and CDR2 SVGEGT.

The J gene is TRBJ2-7, the V gene TRBV6-2 or TRBV6-3; D not resolved. This sequence was found in a man between 18 and 29 years old with active or convalescent COVID-19. The material sequenced was peripheral blood. CDR3 DNA: TGTGCCAGCAGTTACCGAGAATACAGCTACGAGCAGTACTTC. Amino acid sequence: CASSYREYSYEQYF.